The clone carrying this T cell receptor beta chain came up many times. It was the library that attached unique molecular identifiers to individual cDNA molecules. Original data processing: Counting gave a median of around 90,000 TCRs per sample, with values ranging from about 23,224 to 700,000. TCRdb used MiXCR to reprocess the RACE reads, holding one entry per CDR3 protein. None of the V and J calls come from the authors' own analysis; TCRdb made them. This sample yields 200,000 to 300,000 distinct CDR3 sequences, of which over 8% are seen a single time; 2.3% belongs to the top ten. The ends were cut back, 5 bases at V and 5 bases at J, with 9 bases in the middle. CDR1 SQVTM and CDR2 ANQGSEA come from the germline V gene. The CDR3 sequence is 11 residues long. This sample was included in a study of human T cells and chemical hapten exposure. Background on the study: A patient group, mainly female, showed alopecia areata, totalis or universalis.

Stated time point: pre-sensitization, week 0. Regarding treatment: therapeutic diphenylcyclopropenone sensitization with weekly scalp DPC. The input for sequencing was whole blood, taken in connection with sensitization to the hapten diphenylcyclopropenone (DPC). The origin of this receptor is a woman aged 40 to 49 with alopecia areata. Some clones in this sample may be carry-over from other donors' samples. The chain joins TRBV29-1 to TRBJ2-5; no clear D gene. CDR3 region: CSVSTLETQYF. The CDR3 nucleotides read TGCAGCGTTTCGACTTTGGAGACCCAGTACTTC. Together with reference TRBV29-1 and TRBJ2-5, the CDR3 gives the full variable domain: SAVISQKPSRDICQRGTSLTIQCQVDSQVTMMFWYRQQPGQSLTLIATANQGSEATYESGFVIDKFPISRPNLTFSTLTVSNMSPEDSSIYLCSVSTLETQYFGPGTRLLVL.